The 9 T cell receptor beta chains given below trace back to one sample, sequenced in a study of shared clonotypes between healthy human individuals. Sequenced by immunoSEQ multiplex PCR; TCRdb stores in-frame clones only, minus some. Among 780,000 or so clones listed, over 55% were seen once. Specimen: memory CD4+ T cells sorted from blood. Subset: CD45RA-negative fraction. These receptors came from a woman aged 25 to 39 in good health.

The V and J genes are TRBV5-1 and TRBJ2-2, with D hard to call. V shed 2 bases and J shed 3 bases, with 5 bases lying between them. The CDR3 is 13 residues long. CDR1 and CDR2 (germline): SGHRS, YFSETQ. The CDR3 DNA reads TGCGCCAGCAGCTTCGACTACACCGGGGAGCTGTTTTTT. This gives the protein CASSFDYTGELFF. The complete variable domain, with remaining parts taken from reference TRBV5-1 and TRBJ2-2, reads KAGVTQTPRYLIKTRGQQVTLSCSPISGHRSVSWYQQTPGQGLQFLFEYFSETQRNKGNFPGRFSGRQFSNSRSEMNVSTLELGDSALYLCASSFDYTGELFFGEGSRLTVL.

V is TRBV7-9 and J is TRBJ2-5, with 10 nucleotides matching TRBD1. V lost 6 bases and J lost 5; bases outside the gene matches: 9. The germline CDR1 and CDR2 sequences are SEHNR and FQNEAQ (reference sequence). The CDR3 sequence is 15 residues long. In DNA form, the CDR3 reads TGTGCCAGCAGTGGACGGACAGGGGGTGTGGAGACCCAGTACTTC. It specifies CASSGRTGGVETQYF.

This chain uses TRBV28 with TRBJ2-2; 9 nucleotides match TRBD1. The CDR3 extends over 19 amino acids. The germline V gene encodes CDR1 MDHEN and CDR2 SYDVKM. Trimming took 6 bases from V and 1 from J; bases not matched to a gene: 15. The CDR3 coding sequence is TGTGCCAGCAGCCCCCTCACCGGGACAGGGACTGTGAACACCGGGGAGCTGTTTTTT. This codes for CASSPLTGTGTVNTGELFF.

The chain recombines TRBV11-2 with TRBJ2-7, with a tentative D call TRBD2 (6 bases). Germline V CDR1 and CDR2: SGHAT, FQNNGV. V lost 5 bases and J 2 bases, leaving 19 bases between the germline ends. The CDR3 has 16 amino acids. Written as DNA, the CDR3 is TGTGCCAGCAGCCCCAGGGCAGCGGGCGGAACCTACGAGCAGTACTTC. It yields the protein CASSPRAAGGTYEQYF.

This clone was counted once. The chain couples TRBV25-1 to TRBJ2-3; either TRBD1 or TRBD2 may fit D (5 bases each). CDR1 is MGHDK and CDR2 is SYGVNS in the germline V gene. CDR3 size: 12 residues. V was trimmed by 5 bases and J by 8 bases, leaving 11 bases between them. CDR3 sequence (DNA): TGTGCCAGCAGTTTGGGGGTCGGTACGCAGTATTTT. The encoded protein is CASSLGVGTQYF.

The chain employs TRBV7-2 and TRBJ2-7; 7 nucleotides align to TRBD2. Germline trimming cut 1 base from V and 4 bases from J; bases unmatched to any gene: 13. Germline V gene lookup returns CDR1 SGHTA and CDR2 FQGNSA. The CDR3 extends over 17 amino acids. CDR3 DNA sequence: TGTGCCAGCAGCTTAGATCTAACTAGCGACAAAGGATACGAGCAGTACTTC. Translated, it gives CASSLDLTSDKGYEQYF.

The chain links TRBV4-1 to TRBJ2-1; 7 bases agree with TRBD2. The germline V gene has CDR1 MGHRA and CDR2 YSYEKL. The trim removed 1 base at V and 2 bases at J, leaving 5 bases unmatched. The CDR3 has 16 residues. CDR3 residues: CASSQGGGLTYNEQFF. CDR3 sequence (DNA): TGCGCCAGCAGCCAAGGGGGGGGTTTAACCTACAATGAGCAGTTCTTC.

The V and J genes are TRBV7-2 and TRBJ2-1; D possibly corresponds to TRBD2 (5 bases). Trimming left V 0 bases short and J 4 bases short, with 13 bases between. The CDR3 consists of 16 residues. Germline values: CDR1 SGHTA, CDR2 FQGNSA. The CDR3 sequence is CASSLAPERTYNEQFF. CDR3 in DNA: TGTGCCAGCAGCTTAGCCCCTGAGCGGACTTACAATGAGCAGTTCTTC.

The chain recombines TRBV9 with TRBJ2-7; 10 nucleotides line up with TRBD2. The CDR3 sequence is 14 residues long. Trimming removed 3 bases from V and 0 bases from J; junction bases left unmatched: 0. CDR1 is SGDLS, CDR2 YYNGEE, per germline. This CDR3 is CASSASGGSYEQYF. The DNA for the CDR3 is TGTGCCAGCAGCGCTAGCGGGGGCTCCTACGAGCAGTACTTC.